A single sample is the source of the 4 T cell receptor beta chains below, sequenced in a study of OX40 agonist ivuxolimab in advanced cancers. TCRdb's copy holds only in-frame clones and misses some; the assay was immunoSEQ multiplex PCR. Seen here are about 47,000 clones, under 90% observed once, and the top ten hold almost 6.5%. The starting material was CD4+ or CD8+ T cells sorted from blood, obtained in a trial of the OX40 agonist ivuxolimab. These receptor sequences come from an adult with an advanced solid tumor such as melanoma, head and neck, liver or kidney cancer.

This chain links TRBV5-1 with TRBJ1-1; 8 bases are a match to TRBD1. The length of the CDR3 is 15 residues. J was trimmed by 3 bases and V by 1 base; bases with no gene match: 5. From germline, CDR1 is SGHRS and CDR2 YFSETQ. CDR3 nucleotide sequence: TGCGCCAGCAGCTTGTCTACAGGGGGATACACTGAAGCTTTCTTT. The encoded protein is CASSLSTGGYTEAFF. Full variable domain (missing parts from reference TRBV5-1 and TRBJ1-1): KAGVTQTPRYLIKTRGQQVTLSCSPISGHRSVSWYQQTPGQGLQFLFEYFSETQRNKGNFPGRFSGRQFSNSRSEMNVSTLELGDSALYLCASSLSTGGYTEAFFGQGTRLTVV.

About this clone: This sample includes further DNA sequences coding for the same CDR3. The chain has TRBV5-1 and TRBJ2-1; TRBD2 aligns across 7 bases. CDR3 length: 15 amino acids. The trim removed 4 bases at V and 4 bases at J, leaving 8 bases unmatched. Germline loops: CDR1 SGHRS, CDR2 YFSETQ. CDR3: CASSPGGLGYNEQFF. The CDR3 DNA follows: TGCGCCAGCAGCCCGGGGGGTCTGGGATACAATGAGCAGTTCTTC.

This chain links TRBV28 with TRBJ1-1; possibly TRBD1 for D (5 bases). Germline assignment: CDR1 MDHEN and CDR2 SYDVKM. This CDR3 contains 14 residues. V gave up 3 bases and J gave up 3 bases, with 11 bases separating them. CDR3 sequence: CASSLVRGYTEAFF. Written as DNA, the CDR3 is TGTGCCAGCAGTTTGGTGCGGGGCTACACTGAAGCTTTCTTT.

The V gene is TRBV19, the J gene TRBJ2-7, with D possibly TRBD2 on 5 matching bases. CDR1 LNHDA and CDR2 SQIVND come from the germline V gene (reference sequence). This CDR3 contains 14 residues. The germline V and J ends were trimmed by 2 bases and 0 bases, with 8 bases remaining between them. CDR3 DNA sequence: TGTGCCAGTAGTATAAAAGGGAGCTCCTACGAGCAGTACTTC. Protein: CASSIKGSSYEQYF.